Sequencing of this TCR beta chain was carried out in a study of T-cell reconstitution after alpha-beta-depleted transplantation in children. Unique molecular identifiers were built into the TCRbeta library. TCRdb reprocessed the PCR reads with MiXCR, giving one entry per CDR3 protein. Of around 360,000 distinct CDR3 sequences listed, about 9.3% are singletons. The CDR3 consists of 15 residues. Germline loops: CDR1 SGDLS, CDR2 YYNGEE. The V segment lost 3 bases and the J segment 8 bases; nucleotides outside the gene matches: 6. The sequencing used PBMCs from the stem cell graft donor, collected from the stem cell graft. This clonotype was obtained from a human donor who donated a stem cell graft to a child with acute lymphoblastic leukemia. The chain carries TRBV9 and TRBJ2-1, with 12 bases that match TRBD2. The CDR3 nucleotides are TGTGCCAGCAGCGGACTAGCGGGAGTTAGCGATGAGCAGTTCTTC. It specifies CASSGLAGVSDEQFF.